Below, one T cell receptor beta chain is given with its context. This entry comes from a study of Graves' ophthalmopathy and Graves' hyperthyroidism. Study-level background: Peripheral blood samples were taken at initial diagnosis, before any treatment.

RNA served as the template for amplifying TCR beta CDR3 regions. Scientists carried out first-round RT-PCR using HTBI primers and then a second-round multiplex PCR. Each CDR3 protein gets one entry after TCRdb re-called the multiplex PCR reads with MiXCR. The sample records around 400,000 distinct CDR3 sequences, approximately 20% being singletons. Each diagnosis was determined on the basis of clinical symptoms, serum thyroxine, TRAb, thyroid ultrasound and orbital computed tomography. The PBMC fraction was derived from around 9.5 ml of fresh peripheral blood. The CDR3 runs 16 residues. Germline V gives CDR1 SGHAT, CDR2 FQNNGV. After removal of 5 bases from V and 7 bases from J, the junction contained 11 bases not matched to a gene.

The TCR comes from a woman aged 18-29 years with Graves' ophthalmopathy. The V and J genes are TRBV11-2 and TRBJ2-7; 13 positions match TRBD2. The sample consisted of peripheral blood. For the CDR3, the DNA is TGTGCCAGCAGCCGAACTAGCGGGAGGGCAACGGGAGAGCAGTACTTC. Protein: CASSRTSGRATGEQYF.